This TCR beta chain was sequenced in a study of T cells in Graves' hyperthyroidism and ophthalmopathy. It was RNA transcripts that yielded the amplified TCR beta CDR3 regions. Carried out on the TCR CDR3, a first-round RT-PCR used the HTBI primer set. TCRdb redid the calling of the multiplex PCR reads with MiXCR, one entry per CDR3 protein. The sample lists some 270,000 distinct CDR3 sequences, about 14% occurring once. Study results and caveats: A model built on 13 V-J features separated ophthalmopathy from stable hyperthyroidism.

Note on this clonotype: Its cognate antigen is unknown.

Participants, patients aged 18 to 65, had newly diagnosed hyperthyroidism with a duration under 2 months. Exclusion of patients followed from uncontrolled infection, other autoimmune disease, pregnancy or lactation. The source is a young woman with Graves' hyperthyroidism that later progressed to Graves' ophthalmopathy. Specimen: blood.

The CDR3 DNA follows: TGTGCCAGCATCTCCGGACAGGCGATCTACGAGCAGTACTTC. It yields the protein CASISGQAIYEQYF. The chain is built from TRBV28 and TRBJ2-7; 7 bases line up with TRBD1. This CDR3 is 14 amino acids long. After removal of 7 bases from V and 3 bases from J, the junction contained 9 bases not matched to a gene. Germline values: CDR1 MDHEN, CDR2 SYDVKM.